This T cell receptor beta chain was recovered during a study of shared clonotypes between healthy human individuals. Across the whole study: Per donor, CD8 memory used one plate, CD8 naive used two, CD4 memory used three and CD4 naive used three.

Overall study results and limits: Sequencing depth was a factor that was expected to affect clonotype sharing among donors.

About this clone itself: The antigen remains undetermined. In the same sample, other DNA sequences code for this CDR3.

Researchers ran the assay at a deep level. Sequencing used immunoSEQ multiplex PCR; TCRdb keeps in-frame clones, though not all of them. The sample lists a few million clones, over 90% occurring once. CDR3 length: 13 amino acids. V was pared by 1 base and J by 4 bases, with 7 bases between. CDR1 SGHVS and CDR2 FQNEAQ come from the germline V gene. The TCR originated in a man aged 18-30 years in good health. Some clones in this sample may be carry-over from other donors' samples. V is TRBV7-8 and J is TRBJ1-1; no clear D gene. Material: naive CD4+ T cells from PBMCs. Sample subset: CD45RA+ positively selected. The CDR3 protein is CASSLGGSTEAFF. The CDR3 nucleotides are TGTGCCAGCAGCTTAGGGGGAAGCACTGAAGCTTTCTTT. Complete variable domain (other parts from reference TRBV7-8 and TRBJ1-1): GAGVSQSPRYKVAKRGQDVALRCDPISGHVSLFWYQQALGQGPEFLTYFQNEAQLDKSGLPSDRFFAERPEGSVSTLKIQRTQQEDSAVYLCASSLGGSTEAFFGQGTRLTVV.